This T cell receptor (beta chain) was sequenced during a study of blood T cell repertoires in COVID-19. This clone has only one observation. The protocol was immunoSEQ multiplex PCR, while the TCRdb copy is restricted to in-frame clones and leaves out a portion. This table holds over 200,000 clones, 87% found once. With 0 bases clipped from V and 8 bases from J, the junction kept 12 bases outside the gene matches. The CDR3 extends over 16 amino acids. Germline V gives CDR1 LGHNA, CDR2 YNFKEQ. This clonotype originated in a man aged 25 to 40 who had recovered from COVID-19. This chain links TRBV4-2 with TRBJ2-5, with TRBD1 identical over 7 bases. The sequenced sample was PBMCs or T cells enriched from blood (not recorded which). CDR3 sequence (DNA): TGTGCCAGCAGCCAAGAATTGGGCGCGCGACAGGGAACCCAGTACTTC. It encodes CASSQELGARQGTQYF.